This T cell receptor (beta chain) was recorded in a study of blood T cell repertoires in COVID-19 (dated by TCRdb to about 2020). About the full investigation: Samples from collaborators originated in the United States, Italy and Spain and spanned both the acute and convalescent phases of COVID-19. HLA class I and class II types, where available, came from metadata supplied by the sample provider rather than from assay-based typing. The repertoires were released in a freely available public database intended as a resource for research on the immune response to SARS-CoV-2. The sample metadata nearly always contained a de-identified subject ID, COVID-19 status, age in years and sex. The samples were drawn from the first 160 participants of the ongoing ImmuneRACE study and from 1,254 subjects provided by 6 global collaborators. The material from the prospective study consisted of cDNA or gDNA derived from T cells, B-cell-depleted T cells, or PBMCs. The dataset comprised deeply sampled blood TCRbeta repertoires from subjects exposed to, actively infected with, or recovered from COVID-19.

The paper's findings and limits, for the study overall: The amount of clinical and demographic metadata varied by source and participant and was provided uncurated.

Notes on this clone: Its antigen is not yet known. No base qualities exist here, and no much larger clone lies one base off it.

CDR1 and CDR2, looked up from the germline V gene, are MGHRA and YSYEKL. The junction shows trimming of 0 bases on V and 1 base on J, plus 13 bases between the germline ends. The CDR3 numbers 16 residues from cysteine through phenylalanine. Solely the CDR3 DNA is kept, with 48 bases framed from the first base. TCRbeta CDR3 regions were amplified from genomic DNA using the immunoSEQ Assay, a bias-controlled multiplex PCR. In the authors' own workflow: Nucleated cell counts per sample were estimated from amplification of reference gene primers within the assay. To quantify the absolute abundance of each unique TCRbeta CDR3 rearrangement, sequence reads were collapsed and filtered. For each sample, productive Simpson clonality was calculated as the square root of Simpson's diversity index over productive rearrangements. Here the immuneACCESS table is served through TCRdb, limited to in-frame sequences with V and J called. Missing clones are a known gap in these copies; in checked studies unresolved V genes cover under half, and the rest lacks a known reason. The V and J calls and clone size come from that table; D and trimming were worked out from the DNA. The sample records 200,000 to 250,000 clones, roughly 80% of which are singletons. Less than 20% of the sample is in the top ten clones.

Whole blood was collected in K2EDTA tubes by collaborating institutions according to the institutions' own protocols. For TCRbeta analysis, collaborators shipped samples as frozen whole blood, isolated PBMCs, or DNA extracted from either of those sample types. The chain is encoded by TRBV4-1 joined to TRBJ2-7; the D gene assignment is ambiguous. Sequencing input: peripheral blood. The receptor was isolated from a woman of 80 years or more with active or convalescent COVID-19. The CDR3 protein: CASSQDPSSTSYEQYF. The DNA sequence is as follows: TGCGCCAGCAGCCAAGATCCGAGTTCCACGTCCTACGAGCAGTACTTC.